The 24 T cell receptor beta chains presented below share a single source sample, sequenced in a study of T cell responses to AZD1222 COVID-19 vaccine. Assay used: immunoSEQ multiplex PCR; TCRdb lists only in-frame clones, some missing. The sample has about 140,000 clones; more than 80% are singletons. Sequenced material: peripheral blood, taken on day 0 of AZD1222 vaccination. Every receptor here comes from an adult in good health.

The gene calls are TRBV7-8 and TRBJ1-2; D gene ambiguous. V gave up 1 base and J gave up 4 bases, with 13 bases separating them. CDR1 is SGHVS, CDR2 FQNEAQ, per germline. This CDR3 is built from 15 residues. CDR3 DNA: TGTGCCAGCAGCTTAGGGGCCGGCTGCTCCTATGGCTACACCTTC. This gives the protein CASSLGAGCSYGYTF.

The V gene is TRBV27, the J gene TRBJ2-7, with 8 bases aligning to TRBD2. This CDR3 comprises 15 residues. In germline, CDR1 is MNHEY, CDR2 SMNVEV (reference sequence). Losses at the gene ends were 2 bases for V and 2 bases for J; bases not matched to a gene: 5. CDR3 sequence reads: CASSLHGSGAYEQYF. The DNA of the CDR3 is TGTGCCAGCAGTTTACATGGTAGCGGGGCCTACGAGCAGTACTTC.

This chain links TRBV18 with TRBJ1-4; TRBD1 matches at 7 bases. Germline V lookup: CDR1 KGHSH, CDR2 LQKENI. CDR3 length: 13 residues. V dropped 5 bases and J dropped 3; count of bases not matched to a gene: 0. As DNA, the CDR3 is TGTGCCAGCTCAGACAGGGCTAATGAAAAACTGTTTTTT. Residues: CASSDRANEKLFF.

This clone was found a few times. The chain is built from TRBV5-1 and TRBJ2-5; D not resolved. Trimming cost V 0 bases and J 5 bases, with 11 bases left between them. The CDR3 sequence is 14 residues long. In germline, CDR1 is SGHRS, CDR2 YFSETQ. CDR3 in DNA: TGCGCCAGCAGCTTGGGCAAGGGCCTTGAGACCCAGTACTTC. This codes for CASSLGKGLETQYF.

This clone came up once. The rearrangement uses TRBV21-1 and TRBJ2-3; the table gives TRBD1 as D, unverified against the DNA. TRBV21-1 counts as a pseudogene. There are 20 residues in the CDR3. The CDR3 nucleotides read TGTGCCAGCAGCAAAGAGGAGGGGTCGACAGGGGCCGGGGGGACAGATACGCAGTATTTT. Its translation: CASSKEEGSTGAGGTDTQYF.

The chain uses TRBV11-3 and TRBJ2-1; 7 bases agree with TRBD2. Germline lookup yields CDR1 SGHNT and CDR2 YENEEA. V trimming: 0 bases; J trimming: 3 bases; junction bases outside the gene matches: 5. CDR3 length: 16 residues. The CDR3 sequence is CASSLEGGSVYNEQFF. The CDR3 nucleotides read TGTGCCAGCAGCTTAGAAGGCGGGAGTGTCTACAATGAGCAGTTCTTC.

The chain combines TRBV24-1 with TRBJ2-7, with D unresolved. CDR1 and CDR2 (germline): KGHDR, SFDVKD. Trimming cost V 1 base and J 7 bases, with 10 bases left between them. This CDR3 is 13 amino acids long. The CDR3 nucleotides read TGTGCCACCAGTGATTTACCGAACGGTGAGCAGTACTTC. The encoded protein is CATSDLPNGEQYF.

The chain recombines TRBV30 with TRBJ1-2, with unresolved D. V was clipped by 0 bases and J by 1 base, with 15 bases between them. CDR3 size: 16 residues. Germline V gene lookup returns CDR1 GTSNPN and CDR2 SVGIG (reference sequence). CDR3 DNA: TGTGCCTGGAGTGTACTAAGTCCGAAGGTTAACTATGGCTACACCTTC. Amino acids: CAWSVLSPKVNYGYTF.

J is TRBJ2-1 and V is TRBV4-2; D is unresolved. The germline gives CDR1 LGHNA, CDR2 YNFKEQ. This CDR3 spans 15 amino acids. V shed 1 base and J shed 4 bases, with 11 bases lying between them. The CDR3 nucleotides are TGTGCCAGCAGCCAAGCAGGAAGCCCTTACAATGAGCAGTTCTTC. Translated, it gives CASSQAGSPYNEQFF.

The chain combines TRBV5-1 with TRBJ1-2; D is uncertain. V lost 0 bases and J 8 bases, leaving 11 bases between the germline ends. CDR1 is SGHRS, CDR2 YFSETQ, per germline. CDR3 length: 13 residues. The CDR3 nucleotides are TGCGCCAGCAGCTTGGATGGAATCGACGGCTACACCTTC. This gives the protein CASSLDGIDGYTF.

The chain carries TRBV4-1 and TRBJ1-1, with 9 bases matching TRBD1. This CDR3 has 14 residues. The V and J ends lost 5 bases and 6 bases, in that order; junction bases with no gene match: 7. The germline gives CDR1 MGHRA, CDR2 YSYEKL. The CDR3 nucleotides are TGCGCCAGCAGCTTACGGACAGGGGTCTCTGAAGCTTTCTTT. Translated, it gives CASSLRTGVSEAFF.

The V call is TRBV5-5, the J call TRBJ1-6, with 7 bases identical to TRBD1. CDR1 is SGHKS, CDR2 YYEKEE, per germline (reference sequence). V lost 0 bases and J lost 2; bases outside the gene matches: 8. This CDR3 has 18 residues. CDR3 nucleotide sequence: TGTGCCAGCAGCTTGGCCCTTACAGGGGACCCCTATAATTCACCCCTCCACTTT. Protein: CASSLALTGDPYNSPLHF.

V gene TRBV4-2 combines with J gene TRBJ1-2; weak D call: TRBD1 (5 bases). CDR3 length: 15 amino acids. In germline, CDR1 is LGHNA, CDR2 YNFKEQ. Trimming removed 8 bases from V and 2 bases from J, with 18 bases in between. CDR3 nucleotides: TGTGCCAGCGGAATCACCGGGACCACCAACTATGGCTACACCTTC. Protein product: CASGITGTTNYGYTF.

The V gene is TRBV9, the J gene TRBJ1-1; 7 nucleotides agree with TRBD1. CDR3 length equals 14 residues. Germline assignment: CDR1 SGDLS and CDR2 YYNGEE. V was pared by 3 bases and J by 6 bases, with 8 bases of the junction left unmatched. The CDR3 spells CASSGDREGSEAFF. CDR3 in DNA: TGTGCCAGCAGCGGAGACAGGGAGGGGTCTGAAGCTTTCTTT.

In nucleotides, the CDR3 is TGTGCCAGCAGGTATCAGCGGGCCACCTACAATGAGCAGTTCTTC. It is translated as CASRYQRATYNEQFF. J is TRBJ2-1 and V is TRBV4-2; possible D gene TRBD2, 6 bases. CDR1 is LGHNA, CDR2 YNFKEQ, per germline. The CDR3 spans 15 residues. V gave up 6 bases and J gave up 2 bases, with 14 bases separating them.

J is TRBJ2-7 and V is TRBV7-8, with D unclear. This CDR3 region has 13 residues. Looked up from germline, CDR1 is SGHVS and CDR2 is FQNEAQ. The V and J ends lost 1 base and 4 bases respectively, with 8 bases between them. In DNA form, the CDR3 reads TGTGCCAGCAGCTTAGGGGCAGAATACGAGCAGTACTTC. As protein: CASSLGAEYEQYF.

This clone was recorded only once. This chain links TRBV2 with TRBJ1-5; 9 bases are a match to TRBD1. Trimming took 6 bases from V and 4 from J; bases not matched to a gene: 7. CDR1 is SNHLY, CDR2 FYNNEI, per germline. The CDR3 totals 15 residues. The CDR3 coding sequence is TGTGCCAGCAGACGGACAGGGGATCTAAATCAGCCCCAGCATTTT. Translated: CASRRTGDLNQPQHF. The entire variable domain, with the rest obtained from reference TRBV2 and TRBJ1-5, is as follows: EPEVTQTPSHQVTQMGQEVILRCVPISNHLYFYWYRQILGQKVEFLVSFYNNEISEKSEIFDDQFSVERPDGSNFTLKIRSTKLEDSAMYFCASRRTGDLNQPQHFGDGTRLSIL.

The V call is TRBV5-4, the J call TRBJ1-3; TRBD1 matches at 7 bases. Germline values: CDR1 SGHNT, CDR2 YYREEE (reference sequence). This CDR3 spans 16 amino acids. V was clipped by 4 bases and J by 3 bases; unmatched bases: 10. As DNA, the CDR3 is TGTGCCAGCAGCGTTAGACAGGGTGGTTTTGGAAACACCATATATTTT. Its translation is CASSVRQGGFGNTIYF.

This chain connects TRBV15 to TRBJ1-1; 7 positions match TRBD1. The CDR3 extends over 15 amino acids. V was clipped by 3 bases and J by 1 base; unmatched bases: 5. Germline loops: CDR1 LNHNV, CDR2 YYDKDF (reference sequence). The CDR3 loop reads CATSSRQGWNTEAFF. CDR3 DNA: TGTGCCACCAGCAGTAGACAGGGTTGGAACACTGAAGCTTTCTTT. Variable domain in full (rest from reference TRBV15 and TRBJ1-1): DAMVIQNPRYQVTQFGKPVTLSCSQTLNHNVMYWYQQKSSQAPKLLFHYYDKDFNNEADTPDNFQSRRPNTSFCFLDIRSPGLGDTAMYLCATSSRQGWNTEAFFGQGTRLTVV.

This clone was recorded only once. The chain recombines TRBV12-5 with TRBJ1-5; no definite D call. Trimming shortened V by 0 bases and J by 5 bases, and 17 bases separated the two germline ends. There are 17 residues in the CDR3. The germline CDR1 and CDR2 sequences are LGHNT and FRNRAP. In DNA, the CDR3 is TGTGCTAGTGGTTTGGTGGAGGGCTCTTTGAGAGATCAGCCCCAGCATTTT. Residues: CASGLVEGSLRDQPQHF.

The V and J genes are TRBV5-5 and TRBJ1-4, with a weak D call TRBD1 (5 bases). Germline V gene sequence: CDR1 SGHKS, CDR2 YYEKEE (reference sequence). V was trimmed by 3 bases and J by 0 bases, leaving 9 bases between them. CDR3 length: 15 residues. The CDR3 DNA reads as TGTGCCAGCAGCTGGTTGGGGGCAACTAATGAAAAACTGTTTTTT. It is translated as CASSWLGATNEKLFF.

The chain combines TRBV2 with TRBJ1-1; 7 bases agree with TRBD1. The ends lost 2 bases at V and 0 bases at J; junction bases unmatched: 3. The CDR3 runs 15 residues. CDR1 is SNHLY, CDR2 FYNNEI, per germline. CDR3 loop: CASSERGQMNTEAFF. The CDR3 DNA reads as TGTGCCAGCAGTGAAAGGGGACAGATGAACACTGAAGCTTTCTTT. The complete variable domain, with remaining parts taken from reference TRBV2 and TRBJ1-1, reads EPEVTQTPSHQVTQMGQEVILRCVPISNHLYFYWYRQILGQKVEFLVSFYNNEISEKSEIFDDQFSVERPDGSNFTLKIRSTKLEDSAMYFCASSERGQMNTEAFFGQGTRLTVV.

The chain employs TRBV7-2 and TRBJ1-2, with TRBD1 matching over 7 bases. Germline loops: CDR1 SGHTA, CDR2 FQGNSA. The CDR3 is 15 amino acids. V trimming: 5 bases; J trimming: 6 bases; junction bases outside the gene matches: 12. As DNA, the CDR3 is TGTGCCAGCAGCCTCTCGGGACAGCTAAGGGATGGCTACACCTTC. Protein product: CASSLSGQLRDGYTF.

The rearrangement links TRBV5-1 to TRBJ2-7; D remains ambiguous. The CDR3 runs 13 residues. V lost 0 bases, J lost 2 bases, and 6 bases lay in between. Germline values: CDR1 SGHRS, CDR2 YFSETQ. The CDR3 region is CASSLAIPYEQYF. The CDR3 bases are TGCGCCAGCAGCTTGGCAATACCCTACGAGCAGTACTTC.